This passage covers 21 T cell receptor beta chains from one sample sequenced in a study of graft-versus-host responses after intestinal transplantation. What these receptors recognize is not known. Profiling relied on immunoSEQ multiplex PCR, and the TCRdb table lists in-frame clones only, not all of them. The profile covers just over 70,000 clones, with 84% appearing a single time and roughly 0.4% taken by the ten largest. The starting material was unstimulated CD4+ T cells sorted from spleen or lymph node cells, obtained before transplant. The receptors come from a human donor who was the organ donor for an intestinal transplant.

The J gene is TRBJ2-5, the V gene TRBV9, with a weak D call TRBD1 (6 bases). The CDR3 is 13 residues long. Trimming left V 3 bases short and J 5 bases short, with 11 bases between. Germline V lookup: CDR1 SGDLS, CDR2 YYNGEE. This CDR3 is CASSARGVETQYF. CDR3 coding DNA: TGTGCCAGCAGCGCCAGGGGTGTGGAGACCCAGTACTTC.

For this clone: Other DNA sequences in this specimen translate into the identical CDR3. The rearrangement joins TRBV29-1 to TRBJ1-1; D is unclear. The length of the CDR3 is 11 residues. Trimming left V 5 bases short and J 1 base short, with 5 bases between. In germline, CDR1 is SQVTM, CDR2 ANQGSEA. The CDR3 sequence: CSVPGNTEAFF. For the CDR3, the DNA is TGCAGCGTTCCCGGGAACACTGAAGCTTTCTTT.

This chain links TRBV7-9 with TRBJ1-1, with D unresolved. CDR1 is SEHNR and CDR2 is FQNEAQ in the germline V gene (reference sequence). The germline V and J ends were trimmed by 1 base and 2 bases, with 8 bases remaining between them. The CDR3 sequence is 14 residues long. CDR3 protein: CASSLVQPNTEAFF. In DNA form, the CDR3 reads TGTGCCAGCAGCTTAGTACAGCCTAACACTGAAGCTTTCTTT.

The chain employs TRBV7-2 and TRBJ1-1; weak D call: TRBD1 (6 bases). CDR3 size: 16 residues. Trimming removed 3 bases from V and 7 bases from J, with 21 bases in between. CDR1 is SGHTA, CDR2 FQGNSA, per germline. The chain's CDR3 is CASSFRGGAREGEAFF. The CDR3 DNA reads as TGTGCCAGCAGCTTTAGGGGGGGGGCGCGAGAAGGTGAAGCTTTCTTT.

V and J are TRBV4-1 and TRBJ1-1; tentative D call: TRBD1 (5 bases). There are 14 residues in the CDR3. V was shortened by 1 base and J by 4 bases, with 10 bases between the two germline ends. Per germline, CDR1 MGHRA and CDR2 YSYEKL. The CDR3 DNA follows: TGCGCCAGCAGCCAAGGGGGCTTTATCACTGAAGCTTTCTTT. Protein product: CASSQGGFITEAFF.

The V gene is TRBV5-1, the J gene TRBJ1-2; 8 bases align to TRBD1. Trimming removed 8 bases from V and 4 bases from J; junction bases left unmatched: 13. Germline lookup yields CDR1 SGHRS and CDR2 YFSETQ. CDR3 length: 15 residues. Written as DNA, the CDR3 is TGCGCCAGTACCGGGACAGGACTCGGTACCTATGGCTACACCTTC. It yields the protein CASTGTGLGTYGYTF.

The CDR3 protein is CASSLGRRSGGITYNEQFF. In nucleotides, the CDR3 is TGTGCCAGCAGCTTAGGCAGGCGGAGCGGGGGAATTACCTACAATGAGCAGTTCTTC. V usage is TRBV7-2 and J usage is TRBJ2-1; 8 positions match TRBD2. V lost 1 base, J lost 2 bases, and 13 bases stayed unmatched. Germline V gene lookup returns CDR1 SGHTA and CDR2 FQGNSA. The CDR3 is made up of 19 amino acids.

This clone was observed a single time. The chain couples TRBV28 to TRBJ1-2; 7 bases line up with TRBD1. Germline CDR1 reads MDHEN; CDR2 reads SYDVKM. This CDR3 is 13 amino acids long. The trim removed 6 bases at V and 7 bases at J, leaving 8 bases unmatched. As DNA, the CDR3 is TGTGCCAGCAGCCAGTGGACAGGTGGTGGCTACACCTTC. Amino acids: CASSQWTGGGYTF.

This clone was counted a few times. The chain links TRBV28 to TRBJ1-4; the match to TRBD1 covers 9 bases. The germline V gene has CDR1 MDHEN and CDR2 SYDVKM. J gave up 7 bases and V 1 base, and 1 base lay outside the gene matches. The CDR3 spans 14 residues. This CDR3 is CASSLLGQGEKLFF. CDR3 DNA: TGTGCCAGCAGTTTATTGGGACAGGGTGAAAAACTGTTTTTT.

The rearrangement links TRBV23-1 to TRBJ2-1; 10 bases fit TRBD2. TRBV23-1 is an ORF; its function is uncertain. This CDR3 comprises 19 residues. With 1 base clipped from V and 8 bases from J, the junction kept 17 bases outside the gene matches. The CDR3 here is CASSQFVTAQRGGLDEQFF. DNA for the CDR3: TGCGCCAGCAGTCAATTTGTAACCGCCCAGCGGGGGGGGCTCGATGAGCAGTTCTTC.

The chain employs TRBV10-3 and TRBJ2-2; 9 bases fit TRBD1. Germline V gene lookup returns CDR1 ENHRY and CDR2 SYGVKD. The CDR3 runs to 16 residues. The V gene end was trimmed by 6 bases and the J gene end by 2 bases; junction bases not matched to a gene: 7. The CDR3 region has the DNA TGTGCCATCAGCCTAACAGGGGGCGTCAACACCGGGGAGCTGTTTTTT. It yields the protein CAISLTGGVNTGELFF.

The rearrangement joins TRBV5-1 to TRBJ2-3; 7 bases map to TRBD2. Germline V gene lookup returns CDR1 SGHRS and CDR2 YFSETQ. J gave up 4 bases and V 4 bases, and 15 bases lay outside the gene matches. The length of the CDR3 is 17 residues. CDR3 protein: CASSQRGVAWVPDTQYF. The CDR3 DNA reads TGCGCCAGCAGCCAACGGGGGGTGGCATGGGTCCCAGATACGCAGTATTTT.

The table lists this clone with a few counts. The chain employs TRBV5-1 and TRBJ2-2, with TRBD1 matching 9 bases. Germline values: CDR1 SGHRS, CDR2 YFSETQ. The trim removed 4 bases at V and 7 bases at J, leaving 5 bases unmatched. There are 14 residues in the CDR3. The CDR3 protein is CASSGTGYGGELFF. In DNA, the CDR3 is TGCGCCAGCAGCGGGACAGGGTATGGCGGGGAGCTGTTTTTT.

This clone occurred once. This rearrangement joins TRBV7-2 to TRBJ1-6; no definite D call. Trimming removed 5 bases at V and 6 bases at J, with 14 bases between. The CDR3 runs to 15 residues. Germline CDR1 reads SGHTA; CDR2 reads FQGNSA. Written as DNA, the CDR3 is TGTGCCAGCAGCCGCCCCCGGGGTACTAATTCACCCCTCCACTTT. Translated, it gives CASSRPRGTNSPLHF.

V is TRBV4-1 and J is TRBJ2-2; possibly TRBD2 for D (5 bases). This CDR3 has 16 residues. Germline CDR1 is MGHRA and CDR2 is YSYEKL. Trimming shortened V by 1 base and J by 0 bases, and 9 bases separated the two germline ends. The CDR3 region has the DNA TGCGCCAGCAGCCAAGCTGGACTTACGAACACCGGGGAGCTGTTTTTT. It yields the protein CASSQAGLTNTGELFF.

The chain couples TRBV9 to TRBJ1-1, with D hard to call. This CDR3 contains 13 residues. From germline, CDR1 is SGDLS and CDR2 YYNGEE. Deletions cut 2 bases from V and 4 bases from J, with 9 bases between. The chain's CDR3 is CASSVKTSTEAFF. The CDR3 DNA sequence: TGTGCCAGCAGCGTCAAGACATCCACTGAAGCTTTCTTT.

This chain connects TRBV2 to TRBJ1-2; a weak D match, TRBD1 (5 bases). The CDR3 is 15 amino acids. Germline CDR1 SNHLY, CDR2 FYNNEI. V was pared by 4 bases and J by 0 bases, with 12 bases between. CDR3: CASSGLDKANYGYTF. The CDR3 DNA sequence: TGTGCCAGCAGTGGACTGGACAAGGCTAACTATGGCTACACCTTC.

The CDR3 loop reads CASSLGTSLSTDTQYF. The DNA for the CDR3 is TGTGCCAGCAGCTTAGGAACTAGCCTGAGCACAGATACGCAGTATTTT. V is TRBV11-3 and J is TRBJ2-3; the D gene is possibly TRBD2 (6 bases). This CDR3 comprises 16 residues. V lost 1 base to trimming and J lost 0 bases, with 11 bases between them. CDR1 and CDR2 (germline): SGHNT, YENEEA.

The J gene is TRBJ1-2, the V gene TRBV11-1; the D gene is possibly TRBD1 (5 bases). Germline CDR1 is SGHAT and CDR2 is FQDESV (reference sequence). CDR3 size: 13 residues. V was pared by 3 bases and J by 6 bases, with 11 bases between. The CDR3 reads CASSFGGSDGYTF. In DNA, the CDR3 is TGTGCCAGCAGCTTCGGGGGTTCGGATGGCTACACCTTC.

This clone was seen more than once but under ten times. The chain recombines TRBV14 with TRBJ1-5, with a weak D call TRBD1 (5 bases). V was clipped by 1 base and J by 4 bases, with 8 bases between them. Germline V gene lookup returns CDR1 SGHDN and CDR2 FVKESK. There are 14 residues in the CDR3. DNA for the CDR3: TGTGCCAGCAGCCAAGTAGGGGTGAATCAGCCCCAGCATTTT. Its protein product is CASSQVGVNQPQHF.

The V and J genes are TRBV19 and TRBJ1-5; D unresolved. There are 16 residues in the CDR3. The germline V and J ends were trimmed by 3 bases and 2 bases, with 14 bases remaining between them. Germline V gives CDR1 LNHDA, CDR2 SQIVND (reference sequence). This CDR3 reads CASSIPGIGRNQPQHF. DNA for the CDR3: TGTGCCAGTAGTATTCCGGGGATAGGGCGCAATCAGCCCCAGCATTTT.